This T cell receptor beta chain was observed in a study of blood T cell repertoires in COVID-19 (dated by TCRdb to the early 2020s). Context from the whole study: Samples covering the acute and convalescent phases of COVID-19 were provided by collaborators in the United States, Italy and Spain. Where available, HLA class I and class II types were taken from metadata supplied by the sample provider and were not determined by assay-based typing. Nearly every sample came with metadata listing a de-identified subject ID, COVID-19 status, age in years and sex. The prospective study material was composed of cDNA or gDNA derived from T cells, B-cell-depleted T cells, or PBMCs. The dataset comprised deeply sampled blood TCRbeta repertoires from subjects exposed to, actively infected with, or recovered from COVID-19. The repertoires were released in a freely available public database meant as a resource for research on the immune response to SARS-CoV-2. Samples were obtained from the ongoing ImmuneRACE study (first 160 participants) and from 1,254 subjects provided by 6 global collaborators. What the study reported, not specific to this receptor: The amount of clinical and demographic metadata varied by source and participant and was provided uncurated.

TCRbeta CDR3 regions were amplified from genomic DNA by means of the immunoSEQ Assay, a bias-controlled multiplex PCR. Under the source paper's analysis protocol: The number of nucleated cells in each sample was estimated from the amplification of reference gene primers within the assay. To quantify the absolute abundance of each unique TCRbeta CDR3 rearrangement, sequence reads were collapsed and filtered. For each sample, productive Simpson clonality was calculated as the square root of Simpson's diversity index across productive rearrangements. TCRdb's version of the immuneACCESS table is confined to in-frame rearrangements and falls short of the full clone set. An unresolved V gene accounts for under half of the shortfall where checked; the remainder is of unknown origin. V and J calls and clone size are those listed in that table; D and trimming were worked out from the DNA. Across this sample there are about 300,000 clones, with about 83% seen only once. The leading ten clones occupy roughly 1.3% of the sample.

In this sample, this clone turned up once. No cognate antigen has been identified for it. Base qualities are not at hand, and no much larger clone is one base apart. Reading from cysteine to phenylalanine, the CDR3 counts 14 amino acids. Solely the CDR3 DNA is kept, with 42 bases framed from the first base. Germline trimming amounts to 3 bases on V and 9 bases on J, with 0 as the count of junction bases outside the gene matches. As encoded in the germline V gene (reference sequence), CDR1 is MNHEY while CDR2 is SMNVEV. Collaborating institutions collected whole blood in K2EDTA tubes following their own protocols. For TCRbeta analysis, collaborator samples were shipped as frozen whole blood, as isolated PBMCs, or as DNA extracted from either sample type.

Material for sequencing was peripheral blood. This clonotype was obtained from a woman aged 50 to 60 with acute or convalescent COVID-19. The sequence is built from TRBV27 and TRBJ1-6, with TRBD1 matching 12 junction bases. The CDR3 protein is CASSLGQGASPLHF. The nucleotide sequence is TGTGCCAGCAGTTTGGGACAGGGGGCTTCACCCCTCCACTTT.